A selection of T cell receptor beta chains follows, all from one sample in a study of molecular identifiers for immune sequencing clone quantification. TCRdb independently ran MiXCR on the PCR reads; one entry per CDR3 protein. The profile shows nearly 650,000 distinct CDR3 sequences, over 25% of them singletons. Material: naive CD8+ T cells from blood, with Jurkat cell RNA spiked in. The receptor source for this set is a human donor in good health. Some libraries in this study had Jurkat cell RNA spiked in. Both conserved end residues are part of each CDR3. The D gene is left open where the match is weak. Clone size is stated in some rows and not others, as once, few, many or a class when expanded.

j_call | d_call | v_call | clone_size | cdr3_nt | cdr3_aa
TRBJ2-7 | - | TRBV5-6 | many | TGTGCCAGCAGCCCGGCCAGGGCTCCCCACGAGCAGTACTTC | CASSPARAPHEQYF
TRBJ2-1 | - | TRBV7-6 | - | TGCGCCAGCAGCCAAGATTCAGGGCCTTTGAAAGAGCAGTTCTTC | CASSQDSGPLKEQFF
TRBJ2-2 | - | TRBV20-1 | few | TGCAGTGCTAGAGCCTTGGGTCGGTACACCGGGGAGCTGTTTTTT | CSARALGRYTGELFF
TRBJ1-1 | - | TRBV6-1 | many | TGTGCCAGCAGACTACCAGCTTTCTTT | CASRLPAFF
TRBJ1-1 | - | TRBV3-1 | many | TGTGCCAGCAGCCAAGATATGAGTACGAACACTGAAGCTTTCTTT | CASSQDMSTNTEAFF
TRBJ2-1 | TRBD2 | TRBV27 | few | TGTGCCAGCAGTTTAGGAGGGGTCGGCGGGGGCTCCTACAATGAGCAGTTCTTC | CASSLGGVGGGSYNEQFF
TRBJ1-1 | TRBD1 | TRBV20-1 | many | TGCAGTGCCGGAAATCGGCGTATCATTCCGGGACAGGGTTGGTTGGACACTGAAGCTTTCTTT | CSAGNRRIIPGQGWLDTEAFF
TRBJ1-1 | TRBD1 | TRBV18 | few | TGTGCCAGCTCACCAATAATACAGGGGCAGAACACTGAAGCTTTCTTT | CASSPIIQGQNTEAFF
TRBJ2-5 | TRBD1 | TRBV7-9 | few | TGTGCCAGCAGCCCCCGGCCAGGGGGTACCAGCCAAGAGACCCAGTACTTC | CASSPRPGGTSQETQYF
TRBJ1-6 | - | TRBV3-1 | few | TGTGCCAGCAGCCGACTCTATTTGGCAGGGGATAATTCACCCCTCCACTTT | CASSRLYLAGDNSPLHF
TRBJ2-7 | - | TRBV27 | - | TGTGCCAGCAGTTTACTGGGGAACTCCTACGAGCAGTACTTC | CASSLLGNSYEQYF
TRBJ2-3 | TRBD1 | TRBV9 | many | TGTGCCAGCAGCGTAGAGGGACAGACCAGCACAGATACGCAGTATTTT | CASSVEGQTSTDTQYF
TRBJ1-5 | - | TRBV19 | - | TGTGCCAGTAGTATAACTTCTTTAGGTCAGCCCCAGCATTTT | CASSITSLGQPQHF
TRBJ1-5 | - | TRBV18 | few | TGTGCCAGCTCACCACCGCAGGGGAGCAATCAGCCCCAGCATTTT | CASSPPQGSNQPQHF
TRBJ2-7 | TRBD1 | TRBV11-2 | many | TGCGCCAGCAGCTTGGAGGCAGGGGGCTCCTACGAGCAGTACTTC | CASSLEAGGSYEQYF
TRBJ1-5 | - | TRBV7-2 | many | TGTGCCAGCACCACAATGGACGGGAATCAGCCCCAGCATTTT | CASTTMDGNQPQHF
TRBJ2-1 | TRBD1 | TRBV12-5 | - | TGTGCTAGTGGACCCAACCTCCCGGGACAGCGGTTCTTC | CASGPNLPGQRFF
TRBJ2-6 | - | TRBV6-5 | many | TGTGCCAGCAGCCGAGATACTGGGGCCAACGTCCTGACTTTC | CASSRDTGANVLTF
TRBJ2-3 | TRBD1 | TRBV19 | - | TGTGCCAGTACCTCGGACAGGGATGGAGCAGATACGCAGTATTTT | CASTSDRDGADTQYF
TRBJ2-7 | - | TRBV20-1 | many | TGCAGTGCTAGCGGGATTTCGCCCGTAGTTCGGTACGAGCAGTACTTC | CSASGISPVVRYEQYF
TRBJ1-1 | - | TRBV28 | few | TGTGCCAGCAGTTTAAGGGGGTACTCCACTGAAGCTTTCTTT | CASSLRGYSTEAFF
TRBJ1-3 | - | TRBV11-2 | many | TGTGCCAGCAGCACCGACACCATATATTTT | CASSTDTIYF
TRBJ1-5 | - | TRBV27 | - | TGTGCCAGCAGTCCCCGGGAGGGCGGTCCGAGCAATCAGCCCCAGCATTTT | CASSPREGGPSNQPQHF
TRBJ2-7 | TRBD1 | TRBV4-3 | many | TGCGCCAGCAGCCAAGATCGTTTTGAACAGGGGGCAGGCGAGCAGTACTTC | CASSQDRFEQGAGEQYF
TRBJ2-2 | TRBD2 | TRBV9 | - | TGTGCCAGCAGCGATGGACTAGCGGGAGAATGGGCCTTGAACACCGGGGAGCTGTTTTTT | CASSDGLAGEWALNTGELFF
TRBJ2-3 | TRBD2 | TRBV5-5 | many | TGTGCCAGCAGCTTCCTAGCGGGCACAGATACGCAGTATTTT | CASSFLAGTDTQYF
TRBJ1-6 | - | TRBV28 | many | TGTGCCAGCAGCCTCGAGACAGACACTAATTCACCCCTCCACTTT | CASSLETDTNSPLHF
TRBJ1-4 | - | TRBV7-9 | many | TGTGCCAGCAGCTTAGCCGGTGATGAAAAACTGTTTTTT | CASSLAGDEKLFF
TRBJ2-2 | - | TRBV13 | few | TGTGCAAGCCGGGGTTTAGCCGGGGAGCTGTTTTTT | CASRGLAGELFF